One and the same sample provided the 22 T cell receptor beta chains below, sequenced in a study of T cells in tumors after PD-1 blockade. Libraries were prepared by immunoSEQ multiplex PCR; TCRdb keeps only in-frame clonotypes and omits some of them. The sample includes approximately 60,000 clones, over 75% of them seen just once. The material was PBMCs, obtained before anti-PD-1 treatment. The receptors come from a human donor with basal cell carcinoma.

The chain is built from TRBV5-5 and TRBJ2-1; 7 bases fit TRBD1. Germline CDR1 and CDR2: SGHKS and YYEKEE (reference sequence). CDR3 length equals 13 residues. Trimming cost V 0 bases and J 8 bases; bases outside gene matches: 2. The CDR3, as DNA: TGTGCCAGCAGCTTGGGACAGGGATATGAGCAGTTCTTC. Its protein is CASSLGQGYEQFF. The full variable domain, with the rest looked up from reference TRBV5-5 and TRBJ2-1, is DAGVTQSPTHLIKTRGQQVTLRCSPISGHKSVSWYQQVLGQGPQFIFQYYEKEERGRGNFPDRFSARQFPNYSSELNVNALLLGDSALYLCASSLGQGYEQFFGPGTRLTVL.

The chain carries TRBV2 and TRBJ1-2; possible D gene TRBD1, 6 bases. The CDR3 sequence is 16 residues long. From germline, CDR1 is SNHLY and CDR2 FYNNEI. The V and J ends lost 4 bases and 0 bases respectively, with 15 bases between them. This chain's CDR3 is CASSVLKGGTNYGYTF. Written as DNA, the CDR3 is TGTGCCAGCAGTGTATTAAAGGGGGGTACTAACTATGGCTACACCTTC. Full variable domain (rest looked up from reference TRBV2 and TRBJ1-2): EPEVTQTPSHQVTQMGQEVILRCVPISNHLYFYWYRQILGQKVEFLVSFYNNEISEKSEIFDDQFSVERPDGSNFTLKIRSTKLEDSAMYFCASSVLKGGTNYGYTFGSGTRLTVV.

The chain couples TRBV18 to TRBJ1-4, with D perhaps matching TRBD1 (5 bases). Trimming cost V 3 bases and J 8 bases, with 13 bases left between them. Germline V gene sequence: CDR1 KGHSH, CDR2 LQKENI. This CDR3 region has 14 residues. CDR3 DNA sequence: TGTGCCAGCTCACCCCCCCCAGGGCGGGAAAAACTGTTTTTT. Translation gives CASSPPPGREKLFF.

The V gene is TRBV7-9, the J gene TRBJ2-1; TRBD2 matches at 7 bases. CDR1 and CDR2 (germline): SEHNR, FQNEAQ (reference sequence). The V gene end was trimmed by 7 bases and the J gene end by 7 bases; junction bases not matched to a gene: 10. The CDR3 is 14 residues long. Here the CDR3 DNA reads TGTGCCAGCACCTCTGGGCGGGGGATGAATGAGCAGTTCTTC. It is translated as CASTSGRGMNEQFF.

This chain links TRBV6-5 with TRBJ2-1; the D gene is possibly TRBD1 (6 bases). Trimming stripped 8 bases from V and 6 bases from J, with 17 bases between. The CDR3 is 14 residues long. Germline lookup yields CDR1 MNHEY and CDR2 SVGAGI. CDR3 region: CASATGTNSNEQFF. The CDR3 DNA reads as TGTGCCAGCGCGACCGGGACAAATAGCAATGAGCAGTTCTTC.

The chain employs TRBV6-4 and TRBJ2-3; maybe TRBD2 (6 bases). V was clipped by 6 bases and J by 2 bases, with 12 bases between them. The CDR3 covers 14 residues. CDR1 is MRHNA, CDR2 SNTAGT, per germline. Here the CDR3 reads CASSPRGFTDTQYF. As DNA, the CDR3 is TGTGCCAGCAGCCCCCGGGGGTTCACAGATACGCAGTATTTT.

The chain couples TRBV6-1 to TRBJ2-7, with unresolved D. The germline V gene has CDR1 MNHNS and CDR2 SASEGT. With 1 base removed from V and 0 bases from J, the gap between germline ends came to 7 bases. The CDR3 has 14 amino acids. CDR3 nucleotides: TGTGCCAGCAGTGAAGACCACAGCTCCTACGAGCAGTACTTC. Translating it yields CASSEDHSSYEQYF.

This clone was found a few times. The CDR3 reads CASSGEWDSPLHF. CDR3 nucleotides: TGCGCCAGCAGCGGGGAGTGGGATTCACCCCTCCACTTT. V is TRBV10-1 and J is TRBJ1-6, with D hard to call. This CDR3 region has 13 residues. In germline, CDR1 is WNHNN, CDR2 SYGVQD (reference sequence). V was trimmed by 6 bases and J by 8 bases, leaving 11 bases between them.

The table lists this clone with a count of one. The chain is built from TRBV20-1 and TRBJ1-2, with D possibly TRBD1 on 5 matching bases. The V end lost 3 bases, the J end lost 5 bases, and 16 bases lay between the germline ends. The germline V gene encodes CDR1 DFQATT and CDR2 SNEGSKA (reference sequence). The length of the CDR3 is 14 residues. The DNA for the CDR3 is TGCAGTGCTAGTGGGACCGCCGACGGATATGGCTACACCTTC. It specifies CSASGTADGYGYTF.

The chain joins TRBV13 to TRBJ1-3; possible D gene TRBD1, 6 bases. The CDR3 contains 15 residues. Germline CDR1 PRHDT, CDR2 FYEKMQ (reference sequence). V dropped 0 bases and J dropped 3 bases, with 9 bases sitting between them. In DNA, the CDR3 is TGTGCCAGCAGCTTAGGACAGGGCTTTGGAAACACCATATATTTT. This encodes CASSLGQGFGNTIYF.

This clone was observed a handful of times. The chain combines TRBV6-2 or TRBV6-3 with TRBJ1-6; maybe TRBD1 (5 bases). The CDR3 is 14 residues long. Trimming cost V 6 bases and J 7 bases, with 13 bases left between them. The germline gives CDR1 MNHEY, CDR2 SVGEGT. CDR3 bases: TGTGCCAGCAGCACAGACAGCCGGAATTCACCCCTCCACTTT. Translating it yields CASSTDSRNSPLHF.

This clone was seen a few times. The chain recombines TRBV6-6 with TRBJ2-5, with D unclear. V lost 5 bases to trimming and J lost 7 bases, with 11 bases between them. CDR3 length: 12 residues. The germline gives CDR1 MNHNY, CDR2 SVGAGI (reference sequence). DNA of the CDR3: TGTGCCAGCAGTCCGGACGGTGGGACCCAGTACTTC. Its translation: CASSPDGGTQYF.

The V call is TRBV7-2, the J call TRBJ2-3, with TRBD1 matching over 8 bases. With 5 bases clipped from V and 10 bases from J, the junction kept 17 bases outside the gene matches. Germline CDR1 SGHTA, CDR2 FQGNSA. There are 16 residues in the CDR3. This CDR3 reads CASSLWTGYQERSQYF. CDR3 bases: TGTGCCAGCAGCCTATGGACAGGGTACCAAGAGCGTTCGCAGTATTTT.

The chain couples TRBV10-3 to TRBJ2-1; TRBD1 might be the D (5 bases). Per germline, CDR1 ENHRY and CDR2 SYGVKD. This CDR3 comprises 13 residues. Trimming shortened V by 7 bases and J by 4 bases, and 11 bases separated the two germline ends. This chain's CDR3 is CAITDGQYNEQFF. The CDR3 nucleotides are TGTGCCATCACCGACGGACAATACAATGAGCAGTTCTTC.

The rearrangement joins TRBV12-3 or TRBV12-4 to TRBJ1-4; D uncertain. Trimming removed 4 bases at V and 7 bases at J, with 7 bases between. This CDR3 comprises 12 residues. The CDR3 protein is CASSSSGEKLFF. Written as DNA, the CDR3 is TGTGCCAGCAGTTCTTCAGGTGAAAAACTGTTTTTT.

The V and J genes are TRBV5-6 and TRBJ1-4, with 9 positions matching TRBD1. The CDR3 consists of 15 residues. Germline CDR1 SGHDT, CDR2 YYEEEE. J was trimmed by 7 bases and V by 2 bases; bases with no gene match: 6. Written as DNA, the CDR3 is TGTGCCAGCAGCTTTGGGGACAGGGAGGGTGAAAAACTGTTTTTT. Translated, it gives CASSFGDREGEKLFF.

CDR3 region: CASTLTQGSNTGELFF. For the CDR3, the DNA is TGTGCCAGCACTCTAACCCAAGGGAGTAACACCGGGGAGCTGTTTTTT. This chain uses TRBV5-6 with TRBJ2-2; tentative D call: TRBD2 (5 bases). The CDR3 has 16 amino acids. The V gene lost 6 bases and the J gene lost 2 bases, with 17 bases spanning the gap. Germline assignment: CDR1 SGHDT and CDR2 YYEEEE.

The chain carries TRBV6-5 and TRBJ1-2; no clear D. Germline loops: CDR1 MNHEY, CDR2 SVGAGI. With 5 bases removed from V and 8 bases from J, the gap between germline ends came to 15 bases. This CDR3 contains 13 residues. In DNA, the CDR3 is TGTGCCAGCAGTCCTCAGGTCCCCCCCGGCTACACCTTC. It encodes CASSPQVPPGYTF.

This sequence joins TRBV6-6 and TRBJ2-7, with D unresolved. From germline, CDR1 is MNHNY and CDR2 SVGAGI (reference sequence). The CDR3 totals 15 residues. The V end was cut by 6 bases, the J end by 5 bases, with 20 bases between. This CDR3 reads CASSQPGLRMDEQYF. DNA for the CDR3: TGTGCCAGCAGCCAACCGGGCCTCCGTATGGACGAGCAGTACTTC.

The CDR3: CASRQLAGVNYNEQFF. The CDR3, as DNA: TGTGCCAGCAGACAACTAGCGGGGGTTAACTACAATGAGCAGTTCTTC. The genes are TRBV7-8 and TRBJ2-1; 11 nucleotides line up with TRBD2. CDR1 is SGHVS, CDR2 FQNEAQ, per germline. Trimming removed 6 bases from V and 3 bases from J; junction bases left unmatched: 7. The CDR3 runs 16 residues.

This clone came up many times. This chain connects TRBV6-4 to TRBJ2-3; 9 bases fit TRBD2. Trimming cost V 2 bases and J 6 bases; bases outside gene matches: 9. The germline V gene encodes CDR1 MRHNA and CDR2 SNTAGT. CDR3 length equals 16 residues. The CDR3 DNA follows: TGTGCCAGCAGTGACAGTGCGGGGGGGCCTATGGATACGCAGTATTTT. Translated, it gives CASSDSAGGPMDTQYF.

CDR3 nucleotides: TGCGCCAGCAGCTCCGGGTCTCACACAGATACGCAGTATTTT. Encoded protein: CASSSGSHTDTQYF. The V call is TRBV5-1, the J call TRBJ2-3, with D uncertain. Germline V gene sequence: CDR1 SGHRS, CDR2 YFSETQ. V was pared by 3 bases and J by 2 bases, with 10 bases between. This CDR3 contains 14 residues.